These 25 T cell receptor beta chains came from one sample sequenced in a study of tumor-infiltrating lymphocytes in primary liver carcinoma. The investigators made TCR beta cDNA from 500 ng total RNA, using a constant-region primer. Nested multiplex PCR, run for three rounds with slightly modified ARM-PCR, yielded TCR beta libraries. A C-beta reverse primer and TRBV1-TRBV30 forward primers served in each of the first two PCR rounds, at ten to eleven cycles apiece. From the multiplex PCR reads, TCRdb called clonotypes with MiXCR, one entry per CDR3 protein. In the table there are approximately 340,000 distinct CDR3 sequences, almost 65% of which are singletons. Unsorted whole blood supplied the RNA, and germline DNA was extracted too. The sample was peripheral blood. All receptors come from a man aged 35 to 55 with primary liver carcinoma and hepatitis B virus infection.

For this clonotype: A read error may explain this, as a much larger clone is one base away. This rearrangement joins TRBV4-1 to TRBJ2-7, with D hard to call. The CDR3 totals 15 residues. Germline V CDR1 and CDR2: MGHRA, YSYEKL. The CDR3 reads CASSQEPGRTYKQYF. The CDR3 bases are TGCGCCAGCAGCCAAGAGCCAGGCCGTACCTACAAGCAGTACTTC.

Remarks on this clonotype: Germline is not matched at one junction end, which may reflect a read error. The chain has TRBV5-1 and TRBJ2-7; 8 bases align to TRBD1. This CDR3 is built from 13 residues. Germline assignment: CDR1 SGHRS and CDR2 YFSETQ. The DNA of the CDR3 is TGCGCCACCAGCCGACAGGGGACCTACGAGCAGTACTTC. Translated, it gives CATSRQGTYEQYF.

On this clonotype itself: One end of the junction varies from germline; a read error may be responsible. The chain employs TRBV11-2 and TRBJ2-1; D is perhaps TRBD1 (6 bases). CDR1 and CDR2 (germline): SGHAT, FQNNGV. The CDR3 runs to 15 residues. In DNA, the CDR3 is TGTGCCAGCAACTTAATTACAGGGTCCTACAATGAGCAGTTCTTC. Translating it yields CASNLITGSYNEQFF.

Regarding this clonotype: A read error is possible here, since a much larger clone lies one base away. The rearrangement uses TRBV6-6 and TRBJ1-5; TRBD1 matches at 7 bases. V gave up 5 bases and J gave up 5 bases; unmatched junction bases: 18. This CDR3 spans 18 amino acids. CDR1 is MNHNY, CDR2 SVGAGI, per germline (reference sequence). The CDR3: CASSLLYPGQGDDQPQHF. The CDR3, as DNA: TGTGCCAGCAGTCTGCTATACCCCGGCCAGGGGGACGATCAGCCCCAGCATTTT.

The gene calls are TRBV7-9 and TRBJ2-3; TRBD1 matches 7 bases. Per germline, CDR1 SEHNR and CDR2 FQNEAQ (reference sequence). V shed 5 bases and J 5 bases; nucleotides not matched to a gene: 10. This CDR3 spans 15 amino acids. The CDR3 protein is CASSQGTEIGDTQYF. CDR3 DNA sequence: TGTGCCAGCAGCCAGGGGACAGAGATAGGAGATACGCAGTATTTT.

The table lists this clonotype with many counts. The CDR3 DNA sequence: TGTGCCAGCAGCTTAATGGGGGGGGCCGGGGAGCTGTTTTTT. Translating it yields CASSLMGGAGELFF. The J gene is TRBJ2-2, the V gene TRBV11-2; TRBD2 agrees at 7 bases. CDR3 size: 14 residues. With V trimmed by 2 bases and J by 6 bases, 3 bases remained unmatched. CDR1 is SGHAT and CDR2 is FQNNGV in the germline V gene.

This clonotype has ten or more counts. The chain employs TRBV29-1 and TRBJ2-7; D possibly uses TRBD1 or TRBD2 (5 bases each). Germline-derived CDR1 and CDR2 are SQVTM and ANQGSEA. V lost 4 bases and J lost 3, with 10 bases in between. The CDR3 runs 12 residues. The DNA for the CDR3 is TGCAGCGTTGCGAGGGGAGTCTACGAGCAGTACTTC. This translates into CSVARGVYEQYF.

This chain connects TRBV5-1 to TRBJ1-1; D ambiguous. The CDR3 is 14 residues long. Germline loops: CDR1 SGHRS, CDR2 YFSETQ. The germline V and J ends were trimmed by 4 bases and 3 bases, with 13 bases remaining between them. CDR3 sequence reads: CASSLGGWDTEAFF. CDR3 in DNA: TGCGCCAGCAGCCTCGGAGGTTGGGACACTGAAGCTTTCTTT.

This clonotype has a count of ten or more. V is TRBV10-3 and J is TRBJ2-2, with 9 bases lining up with TRBD1. V was pared by 5 bases and J by 2 bases, with 3 bases of the junction left unmatched. There are 15 residues in the CDR3. Germline-derived CDR1 and CDR2 are ENHRY and SYGVKD. This chain's CDR3 is CAISQDRGNTGELFF. The CDR3 DNA is TGTGCCATCAGTCAGGACAGGGGTAACACCGGGGAGCTGTTTTTT.

Concerning this clonotype itself: Compared with germline, one end of the junction differs, possibly owing to a read error. The chain joins TRBV11-2 to TRBJ2-5; possible D gene TRBD1, 5 bases. The CDR3 is made up of 14 amino acids. The germline V gene encodes CDR1 SGHAT and CDR2 FQNNGV. As DNA, the CDR3 is TGTGCCAGCAACTTAGATCCAGGACGCCCCGTAGGGGACTTC. Protein: CASNLDPGRPVGDF.

The chain couples TRBV6-1 to TRBJ2-3, with 8 nucleotides matching TRBD2. From germline, CDR1 is MNHNS and CDR2 SASEGT. After removal of 4 bases from V and 4 bases from J, the junction contained 10 bases not matched to a gene. The CDR3 has 16 residues. The CDR3 nucleotides read TGTGCCAGCAGTGGGAGACTAGCGAGAGTACCAGATACGCAGTATTTT. Translation: CASSGRLARVPDTQYF.

Comment on this clonotype: A clone one base away is much larger, so this may be a read error. The chain employs TRBV4-2 and TRBJ2-3, with TRBD2 matching 11 bases. CDR3 length equals 19 residues. Germline V gene sequence: CDR1 LGHNA, CDR2 YNFKEQ. CDR3 sequence reads: CASIQDRFWGLADDDTQYF. CDR3 bases: TGTGCCAGCATCCAAGATAGGTTTTGGGGACTAGCGGACGATGATACGCAGTATTTT.

A word on this clonotype: Compared with germline, one end of the junction differs, possibly owing to a read error. The chain has TRBV11-2 and TRBJ1-4, with D possibly matching TRBD1 (6 bases). The germline CDR1 and CDR2 sequences are SGHAT and FQNNGV. The CDR3 is 15 amino acids. CDR3 region: CASGPRTDFNEKLSF. CDR3 nucleotides: TGTGCCAGTGGCCCTAGGACAGATTTTAATGAAAAACTGTCTTTT.

The chain carries TRBV11-3 and TRBJ2-1; 7 nucleotides align to TRBD2. Trimming removed 5 bases from V and 7 bases from J; junction bases left unmatched: 11. The CDR3 covers 15 residues. The germline gives CDR1 SGHNT, CDR2 YENEEA. CDR3: CASSLAEGAQNEQFF. CDR3 sequence (DNA): TGTGCCAGCAGCCTAGCGGAAGGGGCCCAGAATGAGCAGTTCTTC.

The chain joins TRBV30 to TRBJ2-5; 10 bases fit TRBD2. Germline CDR1 GTSNPN, CDR2 SVGIG (reference sequence). Germline trimming cut 2 bases from V and 5 bases from J; bases unmatched to any gene: 14. CDR3 length equals 17 residues. This chain's CDR3 is CAWSRASGSRVGETQYF. The CDR3, as DNA: TGTGCCTGGAGTAGGGCTAGCGGGAGCAGGGTGGGGGAGACCCAGTACTTC.

Notes on this clonotype: One end of the junction is discordant with germline, which a read error may explain. The chain couples TRBV11-2 to TRBJ2-3; 10 bases agree with TRBD2. The CDR3 runs 17 residues. Germline CDR1 reads SGHAT; CDR2 reads FQNNGV. CDR3 protein: CASSFTSGNPSTDMQYF. The CDR3 region has the DNA TGTGCCAGCAGTTTCACTAGCGGGAATCCTAGCACAGATATGCAGTATTTT.

As for this clonotype: Lacking the conserved final phenylalanine or tryptophan, this CDR3 likely reflects a read error. The chain joins TRBV4-3 to TRBJ1-4; 8 nucleotides agree with TRBD1. Trimming took 1 base from V and 8 from J; bases not matched to a gene: 6. Germline loops: CDR1 LGHNA, CDR2 YSLEER. The CDR3 sequence is 15 residues long. The DNA of the CDR3 is TGCGCCAGCAGCCAAGGTGACAGGGGTACGGAAAAACTGTTTTAT. This gives the protein CASSQGDRGTEKLFY.

This clonotype was counted many times. The rearrangement links TRBV11-2 to TRBJ2-3; D call uncertain. Between the trimmed V and J ends, which lost 0 bases and 10 bases, there was a span of 8 bases. This CDR3 region has 12 residues. In germline, CDR1 is SGHAT, CDR2 FQNNGV. CDR3 residues: CASSLEGFAQYF. CDR3 DNA: TGTGCCAGCAGCTTAGAGGGGTTCGCGCAGTATTTT.

A word on this clonotype: One end of the junction fails to match germline, which may point to a read error. The V and J genes are TRBV4-3 and TRBJ2-1; 8 bases line up with TRBD2. Germline V gene data show CDR1 as LGHNA and CDR2 as YSLEER. The CDR3 extends over 14 amino acids. The CDR3 spells CASSPREGGAEQFF. CDR3 coding DNA: TGTGCCAGCAGCCCCCGGGAGGGCGGCGCTGAGCAGTTCTTC.

Worth noting for this clonotype: The junction and the germline gene differ at one end; a read error may be behind it. This sequence joins TRBV6-5 and TRBJ2-5, with D uncertain. The CDR3 loop spans 15 amino acids. Germline CDR1 MNHEY, CDR2 SVGAGI. DNA of the CDR3: TGTGCCAGTAGTTACAGCTGGGATGTACAAGAGACCCAGTACTTC. This encodes CASSYSWDVQETQYF.

This clonotype is judged medium-sized. The genes are TRBV11-2 and TRBJ2-1; the D is unclear. Deletions cut 1 base from V and 6 bases from J, with 7 bases between. The CDR3 extends over 13 amino acids. Germline-derived CDR1 and CDR2 are SGHAT and FQNNGV. CDR3 bases: TGTGCCAGCAGCTTAGTTTATAGCAATGAGCAGTTCTTC. This codes for CASSLVYSNEQFF.

This clonotype has only a few counts. V is TRBV7-9 and J is TRBJ1-1; weak D call: TRBD1 (5 bases). Germline assignment: CDR1 SEHNR and CDR2 FQNEAQ (reference sequence). The germline V and J ends were trimmed by 4 bases and 1 base, with 16 bases remaining between them. The CDR3 is 16 amino acids. The CDR3 DNA reads as TGTGCCAGCAGCTCAACCCGGGACCGGACGAACACTGAAGCTTTCTTT. It codes for CASSSTRDRTNTEAFF. The full variable domain, with the rest looked up from reference TRBV7-9 and TRBJ1-1, is DTGVSQNPRHKITKRGQNVTFRCDPISEHNRLYWYRQTLGQGPEFLTYFQNEAQLEKSRLLSDRFSAERPKGSFSTLEIQRTEQGDSAMYLCASSSTRDRTNTEAFFGQGTRLTVV.

The rearrangement joins TRBV11-2 to TRBJ2-5, with D unresolved. CDR3 length equals 15 residues. Germline CDR1 SGHAT, CDR2 FQNNGV. Trimming removed 10 bases at V and 0 bases at J, with 18 bases between. As DNA, the CDR3 is TGTGCCATTAGCTCTAAGGACCGTGACCAAGAGACCCAGTACTTC. The encoded protein is CAISSKDRDQETQYF.

With respect to this clonotype: The conserved final phenylalanine or tryptophan is absent from the CDR3, which likely points to a read error. This chain uses TRBV13 with TRBJ2-7, with a possible D match to TRBD2 (7 bases). Germline CDR1 and CDR2: PRHDT and FYEKMQ (reference sequence). V dropped 7 bases and J dropped 2 bases, with 21 bases sitting between them. The CDR3 loop spans 16 amino acids. CDR3 protein: CASTLGTGGGAYEQYL. CDR3 sequence (DNA): TGTGCCAGCACCCTAGGGACGGGGGGCGGCGCCTACGAGCAGTACCTC.

The J gene is TRBJ2-2, the V gene TRBV30; a possible D gene is TRBD1 (5 bases). Germline CDR1 and CDR2: GTSNPN and SVGIG (reference sequence). Trimming stripped 3 bases from V and 5 bases from J, with 7 bases between. CDR3 length: 12 residues. CDR3 sequence: CAWRPGTGELFF. The CDR3 bases are TGTGCCTGGAGACCAGGGACCGGGGAGCTGTTTTTT.